One sample yielded the 5 T cell receptor beta chains listed below, sequenced in a study of blood T cell repertoires in COVID-19. This table comes from immunoSEQ multiplex PCR, and its TCRdb copy is limited to in-frame clones, with some not included. The data show over 120,000 clones, 65% to 80% seen once. Input material: peripheral blood. The receptors here all came from a woman in her fifties or sixties with acute or convalescent COVID-19.

This chain connects TRBV5-3 to TRBJ2-5; the match to TRBD2 covers 10 bases. TRBV5-3 qualifies as an ORF whose function is uncertain. The CDR3 length is 18 residues. The V gene end was trimmed by 2 bases and the J gene end by 5 bases; junction bases not matched to a gene: 15. The CDR3 here is CARSLVFGTSANGETQYF. The CDR3 DNA sequence: TGTGCCAGAAGCTTAGTATTCGGGACTAGCGCCAACGGGGAGACCCAGTACTTC.

On this clone: A read error may account for a junction end that differs from germline. The chain couples TRBV28 to TRBJ2-3, with 13 bases aligning to TRBD2. Germline lookup yields CDR1 MDHEN and CDR2 SYDVKM. CDR3 size: 15 residues. This chain's CDR3 is CASRPGLAGTETQYF. In DNA form, the CDR3 reads TGTGCCAGCAGGCCGGGACTAGCGGGAACAGAGACGCAGTATTTT. Using reference TRBV28 and TRBJ2-3 for the parts outside the CDR3, the full variable domain is DVKVTQSSRYLVKRTGEKVFLECVQDMDHENMFWYRQDPGLGLRLIYFSYDVKMKEKGDIPEGYSVSREKKERFSLILESASTNQTSMYLCASRPGLAGTETQYFGPGTRLTVL.

The chain links TRBV27 to TRBJ2-7; D might be TRBD2 (5 bases). This CDR3 comprises 16 residues. V lost 1 base to trimming and J lost 5 bases, with 18 bases between them. Germline V gene data show CDR1 as MNHEY and CDR2 as SMNVEV (reference sequence). CDR3 DNA sequence: TGTGCCAGCAGTTTATATGCCGGGGAAAAGCAGAACGAGCAGTACTTC. It encodes CASSLYAGEKQNEQYF.

The chain employs TRBV5-1 and TRBJ1-2, with 8 positions matching TRBD1. V gave up 3 bases and J gave up 3 bases; unmatched junction bases: 4. CDR1 is SGHRS, CDR2 YFSETQ, per germline. This CDR3 is 14 amino acids long. This CDR3 is CASSWTGKDYGYTF. In nucleotides, the CDR3 is TGCGCCAGCAGCTGGACAGGGAAGGACTATGGCTACACCTTC.

V and J are TRBV9 and TRBJ2-3, with TRBD2 matching over 10 bases. Germline CDR1 is SGDLS and CDR2 is YYNGEE. The CDR3 length is 15 residues. J was trimmed by 4 bases and V by 0 bases; bases with no gene match: 2. The CDR3 nucleotides are TGTGCCAGCAGCGTAGGTCTAGCGGGAGCAGATACGCAGTATTTT. This codes for CASSVGLAGADTQYF.